This note documents a single T cell receptor beta chain sequence. What it binds is not known. TCRdb reprocessed the 5' RACE reads and reports one entry per CDR3 protein, with no DNA. This repertoire includes hundreds of thousands of distinct CDR3 sequences. These data come from a study of T cells expressing NK-cell markers. Notes on the study in general: The study found dominant NKG2C+ clonotypes at roughly 1.0-7.5% of CD8+ T cells in roughly six donors.

The CDR3 is 12 amino acids. In germline, CDR1 is DFQATT, CDR2 SNEGSKA (reference sequence). Source material: blood T cells: a sorted CD56 or NKG2C T cell subset, CD4+ or CD8+ T cells, or bulk PBMC T cells (not recorded which). V and J are TRBV20-1 and TRBJ2-7. This receptor was identified in a man younger than 30 in good health. CDR3 region: CSPLSSSYEQYF.